This is a list of T cell receptor beta chains from one sample in a study of OX40 agonist ivuxolimab in advanced cancers. TCRdb's copy holds only in-frame clones and misses some; the assay was immunoSEQ multiplex PCR. The data show roughly 59,000 clones, with around 82% seen just once and roughly 1.9% held by the top ten. The sample was CD4+ or CD8+ T cells sorted from blood, taken in a trial of the OX40 agonist ivuxolimab. These receptors all stem from an adult with an advanced solid tumor such as melanoma, head and neck, liver or kidney cancer. Both conserved end residues are part of each CDR3. The D gene is left open where the match is weak. Expanded clones get a size class; other rows say once, few or many, or leave the size out.

TGCGCCAGCAGTGGTGTGGTACTGGCGGGCACAGATACGCAGTATTTT | CASSGVVLAGTDTQYF | . | TRBV5-1 | few | TRBJ2-3
TGTGCCAGCAGAGGGCTCTACGATTCACCCCTCCACTTT | CASRGLYDSPLHF | . | TRBV28 | . | TRBJ1-6
TGTGCCATCAGTGACGGGACAGGGGGCGCGGGCACCGGGGAGCTGTTTTTT | CAISDGTGGAGTGELFF | TRBD1 | TRBV10-3 | . | TRBJ2-2
TGTGCCAGCAGCTTCTCAGGGGGCACCGGGGAGCTGTTTTTT | CASSFSGGTGELFF | TRBD1 | TRBV7-3 | . | TRBJ2-2
TGTGCCAGTACCTTAGCGGGAGGGGATTACAATGAGCAGTTCTTC | CASTLAGGDYNEQFF | TRBD2 | TRBV19 | . | TRBJ2-1
TGTGCCAGCAGTGACGAGGGGCGTCTTCGGTATGGCTACACCTTC | CASSDEGRLRYGYTF | . | TRBV6-4 | . | TRBJ1-2
TGTGCCAGCAGCTTCCTCTTCCAGGGGGCAGGGACTGAAGCTTTCTTT | CASSFLFQGAGTEAFF | TRBD1 | TRBV5-5 | few | TRBJ1-1
TGTGCCAGCAGTTACTCGAGATTAGGGGGGCGGGAGACCCAGTACTTC | CASSYSRLGGRETQYF | . | TRBV6-5 | . | TRBJ2-5
TGTGCCAGCAGTCCACCGGGGGATGGCTACACCTTC | CASSPPGDGYTF | . | TRBV7-9 | . | TRBJ1-2
TGTGCCATCAGTGAGTCGGACTCACAGGGTACGCAGTATTTT | CAISESDSQGTQYF | . | TRBV10-3 | . | TRBJ2-3
TGTGCTAGTGGTTTGGGCAGGGGAGCCACAGATACGCAGTATTTT | CASGLGRGATDTQYF | . | TRBV12-5 | . | TRBJ2-3
TGTGCCACCGAGGCGAGGGACACCATATATTTT | CATEARDTIYF | . | TRBV6-6 | . | TRBJ1-3
TGTGCCAGCAGCGAGACTAGCGGGAGGGTGCATGAGCAGTTCTTC | CASSETSGRVHEQFF | TRBD2 | TRBV9 | . | TRBJ2-1
TGTGCCAGTAGTCCCGCCTTAGGCGGCAATCAGCCCCAGCATTTT | CASSPALGGNQPQHF | . | TRBV19 | . | TRBJ1-5
TGTGCCAGCAGCCCAGGGTTCTCCTACGAGCAGTACTTC | CASSPGFSYEQYF | . | TRBV14 | . | TRBJ2-7
TGTGCCAGCAGCTTAGTCCAGGGCCACGGCTACACCTTC | CASSLVQGHGYTF | . | TRBV7-9 | . | TRBJ1-2
TGTGCCAGCAGTCTCAACCGACAGGGCTTCCACGAGCAGTACTTC | CASSLNRQGFHEQYF | TRBD1 | TRBV6-5 | . | TRBJ2-7
TGTGCCAGCAACCTAGCCCAGGGAACCTACGAGCAGTACTTC | CASNLAQGTYEQYF | . | TRBV7-2 | . | TRBJ2-7
TGTGCCAGCAGTGACACCTTAACGAACACCGGGGAGCTGTTTTTT | CASSDTLTNTGELFF | . | TRBV2 | . | TRBJ2-2
TGTGCCAGCAGGTCCCCGGGAGAAACTAGCACAGATACGCAGTATTTT | CASRSPGETSTDTQYF | . | TRBV7-9 | . | TRBJ2-3
TGTGCCAGCAGTTACGGGACAGGGGACGGGAATGAAAAACTGTTTTTT | CASSYGTGDGNEKLFF | TRBD1 | TRBV6-5 | . | TRBJ1-4
TGCGCCAGCAGCCTTAGCGGGGGCATCTACAATGAGCAGTTCTTC | CASSLSGGIYNEQFF | TRBD2 | TRBV4-1 | . | TRBJ2-1
TGTGCCAGCAGTCGACGGGGGGCTGAAGCTTTCTTT | CASSRRGAEAFF | . | TRBV6-5 | . | TRBJ1-1
TGTGCCAGCAGCCCCGGCGGGCGGGGGGGCCAAGAGACCCAGTACTTC | CASSPGGRGGQETQYF | TRBD2 | TRBV9 | . | TRBJ2-5
TGTGCCAGCAGCGATCATAGCGGGAGGGCGGACACCGGGGAGCTGTTTTTT | CASSDHSGRADTGELFF | TRBD2 | TRBV9 | . | TRBJ2-2
TGTGCCAGCAGCTTAGTTAGCGGGGAGCTGTTTTTT | CASSLVSGELFF | . | TRBV7-9 | . | TRBJ2-2
TGTGCCAGCAGTAGGGACCAGGGATCCGGAGGCTACACCTTC | CASSRDQGSGGYTF | . | TRBV2 | once | TRBJ1-2
TGTGCCAGCAGCTTGGGACGTTGGGACACTGAAGCTTTCTTT | CASSLGRWDTEAFF | . | TRBV9 | . | TRBJ1-1
TGTGCCAGCAGTTTCTCAGGGACAGATACGCAGTATTTT | CASSFSGTDTQYF | . | TRBV6-1 | . | TRBJ2-3
TGTGCCAGCAGTGACAGGTACTCTGGGGCCAACGTCCTGACTTTC | CASSDRYSGANVLTF | . | TRBV6-1 | . | TRBJ2-6
TGTGCCAGCGATCGGCGGGCATACACCGGGGAGCTGTTTTTT | CASDRRAYTGELFF | . | TRBV5-6 | . | TRBJ2-2
TGTGCCAGCAGCTTAGGGCAGGCCGGCCAAAACATTCAGTACTTC | CASSLGQAGQNIQYF | . | TRBV7-8 | . | TRBJ2-4
TGTGCCAGCAGCCGCATAGTTGCTACAGGGGGCGAGCAGTACTTC | CASSRIVATGGEQYF | TRBD1 | TRBV4-2 | . | TRBJ2-7
TGCAGCGCTCAGGCGGACAGGGAAGCCAAAAACATTCAGTACTTC | CSAQADREAKNIQYF | TRBD1 | TRBV29-1 | . | TRBJ2-4
TGTGCCAGCAGCCAAAGGTTGAACACCGGGGAGCTGTTTTTT | CASSQRLNTGELFF | . | TRBV11-2 | . | TRBJ2-2
TGCGCCAGCAGCAGGGATGGAACTGAAGCTTTCTTT | CASSRDGTEAFF | . | TRBV5-1 | . | TRBJ1-1
TGTGCCAGCAGCTTAGTGCATGAGCAGTTCTTC | CASSLVHEQFF | . | TRBV11-2 | . | TRBJ2-1
TGTGCCAGCTCACGTTCCGGGGAAGAGACCCAGTACTTC | CASSRSGEETQYF | . | TRBV18 | . | TRBJ2-5
TGTGCCAGCAGTTTAGGGCGGGGGGGCTCAGATACGCAGTATTTT | CASSLGRGGSDTQYF | TRBD2 | TRBV28 | . | TRBJ2-3
TGCGCCAGCAGCCTCTCTCCCAGGGACTATGGCTACACCTTC | CASSLSPRDYGYTF | . | TRBV5-1 | . | TRBJ1-2
TGTGCCAGCTCTGGGGGCCGAGATCAGCCCCAGCATTTT | CASSGGRDQPQHF | . | TRBV2 | once | TRBJ1-5
TGTGCCAGCAGTAGAGACCAAACTGAAGCTTTCTTT | CASSRDQTEAFF | . | TRBV2 | . | TRBJ1-1
TGCGCCAGCAGCCAAGAGGGGGCTGGGGCCAACGTCCTGACTTTC | CASSQEGAGANVLTF | . | TRBV4-3 | . | TRBJ2-6
TGTGCCAGCAGCAAATTACTGGGGGAGACCCAGTACTTC | CASSKLLGETQYF | . | TRBV9 | . | TRBJ2-5
TGCAGCGTTGTGGGGTGGAGGAACACTGAAGCTTTCTTT | CSVVGWRNTEAFF | . | TRBV29-1 | . | TRBJ1-1
TGTGCCATCTCAGGGATCACTGAAGCTTTCTTT | CAISGITEAFF | . | TRBV10-3 | . | TRBJ1-1
TGCGCCAGCAGCCCAGCAGAGAACACTGAAGCTTTCTTT | CASSPAENTEAFF | . | TRBV5-1 | once | TRBJ1-1
TGTGCCACCAGCAGGGAGAGGCTAGCGGGAGGGCCAAGCTCCTACAATGAGCAGTTCTTC | CATSRERLAGGPSSYNEQFF | TRBD2 | TRBV15 | . | TRBJ2-1
TGCAGCGTCACCACTGGAAACACCATATATTTT | CSVTTGNTIYF | . | TRBV29-1 | . | TRBJ1-3
TGCGCCGGAAGGGGGGGGTCCTACTGTAACTATGGCTACACCTTC | CAGRGGSYCNYGYTF | . | TRBV10-1 | . | TRBJ1-2
TGTGCCAGCAGTGAGACAGGGGCGATTAACATGAACACTGAAGCTTTCTTT | CASSETGAINMNTEAFF | TRBD1 | TRBV6-1 | . | TRBJ1-1
TGTGCCAGTAGTATAGTAGCAGGGTTCACTGAAGCTTTCTTT | CASSIVAGFTEAFF | . | TRBV19 | . | TRBJ1-1